This T cell receptor beta chain was captured in a study of cytomegalovirus exposure and HLA in healthy donors. TCRdb's copy holds only in-frame clones and misses some; the assay was immunoSEQ multiplex PCR. The sample consists of about 120,000 clones, 75% to 90% of them appearing once. Donors were drawn from the approximately 110-subject validation cohort, separate from the approximately 640-subject first cohort. The TCR sequence derives from a woman between 18 and 29 years old in good health and CMV-seronegative. Sequenced input: PBMCs.

CDR3 sequence (DNA): TGTGCCAGCAGCTACTTAACCTACGAGCAGTACTTC. This gives the protein CASSYLTYEQYF. V usage is TRBV13 and J usage is TRBJ2-7; D gene unclear. Per germline, CDR1 PRHDT and CDR2 FYEKMQ (reference sequence). The CDR3 length is 12 residues. Trimming stripped 4 bases from V and 2 bases from J, with 6 bases between.